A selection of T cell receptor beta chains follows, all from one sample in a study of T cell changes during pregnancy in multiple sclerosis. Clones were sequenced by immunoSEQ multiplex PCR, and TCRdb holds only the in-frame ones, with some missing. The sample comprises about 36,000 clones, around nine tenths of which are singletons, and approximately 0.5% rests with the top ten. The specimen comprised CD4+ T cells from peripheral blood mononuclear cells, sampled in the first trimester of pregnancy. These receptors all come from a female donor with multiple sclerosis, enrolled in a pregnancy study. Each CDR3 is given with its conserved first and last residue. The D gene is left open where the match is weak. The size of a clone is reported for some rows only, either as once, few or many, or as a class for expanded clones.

CDR3 DNA: TGTGCCAGCAGCTTCTATCTGACAGGCGGGAGCACCGGGGAGCTGTTTTTT; CDR3 protein: CASSFYLTGGSTGELFF; D gene: .; clone size: .; V gene: TRBV5-6; J gene: TRBJ2-2
CDR3 DNA: TGTGCCAGCAGTTCGGGACTGTCGGAGTTCTTC; CDR3 protein: CASSSGLSEFF; D gene: .; clone size: .; V gene: TRBV6-1; J gene: TRBJ2-1
CDR3 DNA: TGTGCCAGTAGGGACAGATCAAGGGAGACCCAGTACTTC; CDR3 protein: CASRDRSRETQYF; D gene: TRBD1; clone size: .; V gene: TRBV6-1; J gene: TRBJ2-5
CDR3 DNA: TGTGCCATCAGTGGTCAGAGACAGGTCGCCGGGGAGCTGTTTTTT; CDR3 protein: CAISGQRQVAGELFF; D gene: .; clone size: .; V gene: TRBV10-3; J gene: TRBJ2-2
CDR3 DNA: TGTGCCAGCAGTTACTTAGGGGACTACAATGAGCAGTTCTTC; CDR3 protein: CASSYLGDYNEQFF; D gene: .; clone size: .; V gene: TRBV6-6; J gene: TRBJ2-1
CDR3 DNA: TGTGCCAGCAGTTTATCGACGGGGAGTCAGCCCCAGCATTTT; CDR3 protein: CASSLSTGSQPQHF; D gene: .; clone size: .; V gene: TRBV27; J gene: TRBJ1-5
CDR3 DNA: TGTGCCACCCGTAGGAGGGACTCGAGCAATGAGCAGTTCTTC; CDR3 protein: CATRRRDSSNEQFF; D gene: .; clone size: .; V gene: TRBV2; J gene: TRBJ2-1
CDR3 DNA: TGTGCCACCAGCACTAGGACAGGGCAGGGCTACACCTTC; CDR3 protein: CATSTRTGQGYTF; D gene: TRBD1; clone size: .; V gene: TRBV15; J gene: TRBJ1-2
CDR3 DNA: TGTGCCATCACGATCGACAGGCACAATCAGCCCCAGCATTTT; CDR3 protein: CAITIDRHNQPQHF; D gene: .; clone size: .; V gene: TRBV6-5; J gene: TRBJ1-5
CDR3 DNA: TGTGCCAGCAGCCGCACTTGGCGGGAGGACGAGCAGTACTTC; CDR3 protein: CASSRTWREDEQYF; D gene: TRBD2; clone size: .; V gene: TRBV6-5; J gene: TRBJ2-7
CDR3 DNA: TGTGCCAGCAGCTCCCCCCCCGGGACGGGGGACAATGAGCAGTTCTTC; CDR3 protein: CASSSPPGTGDNEQFF; D gene: .; clone size: .; V gene: TRBV9; J gene: TRBJ2-1
CDR3 DNA: TGTGCCATCAGTGTGGGGGCTAATTCACCCCTCCACTTT; CDR3 protein: CAISVGANSPLHF; D gene: .; clone size: .; V gene: TRBV10-3; J gene: TRBJ1-6
CDR3 DNA: TGTGCCAGCAGCTTTGGTGTCGCTCGGGGGGAGCTGTTTTTT; CDR3 protein: CASSFGVARGELFF; D gene: .; clone size: few; V gene: TRBV7-9; J gene: TRBJ2-2
CDR3 DNA: TGTGCCAGCAGTTTAAGGACTCCCTCCACCCTCCACTTT; CDR3 protein: CASSLRTPSTLHF; D gene: .; clone size: .; V gene: TRBV27; J gene: TRBJ1-6
CDR3 DNA: TGTGCCAGCAGTGAATCGGAGGGAGTCTGGGAGACCCAGTACTTC; CDR3 protein: CASSESEGVWETQYF; D gene: .; clone size: .; V gene: TRBV6-1; J gene: TRBJ2-5
CDR3 DNA: TGTGCCACCAGCAGAGGAATGGACAGGGGTCAGCCCCAGCATTTT; CDR3 protein: CATSRGMDRGQPQHF; D gene: TRBD1; clone size: .; V gene: TRBV15; J gene: TRBJ1-5
CDR3 DNA: TGCAGCGTTGAAGTGCGGGGCCAGAACACTGAAGCTTTCTTT; CDR3 protein: CSVEVRGQNTEAFF; D gene: .; clone size: .; V gene: TRBV29-1; J gene: TRBJ1-1
CDR3 DNA: TGCGCCAGCAGCTTGTCGCAGGGGGAGACCCAGTACTTC; CDR3 protein: CASSLSQGETQYF; D gene: .; clone size: .; V gene: TRBV5-1; J gene: TRBJ2-5
CDR3 DNA: TGTGCCACCAGCAGAGAGTCTAGCGGGAGAGGCTTAGATACGCAGTATTTT; CDR3 protein: CATSRESSGRGLDTQYF; D gene: TRBD2; clone size: .; V gene: TRBV15; J gene: TRBJ2-3
CDR3 DNA: TGTGCCAGCTCCATCCCGCGGGACAGGGTGACAGATACGCAGTATTTT; CDR3 protein: CASSIPRDRVTDTQYF; D gene: TRBD1; clone size: .; V gene: TRBV18; J gene: TRBJ2-3
CDR3 DNA: TGTGCCAGCAGCCGGACTAGCGGGAGTCGCAGCTCCTACGAGCAGTACTTC; CDR3 protein: CASSRTSGSRSSYEQYF; D gene: TRBD2; clone size: .; V gene: TRBV7-8; J gene: TRBJ2-7
CDR3 DNA: TGTGCCAGCAGTTTATTGGGACTAAACACCGGGGAGCTGTTTTTT; CDR3 protein: CASSLLGLNTGELFF; D gene: TRBD2; clone size: .; V gene: TRBV27; J gene: TRBJ2-2
CDR3 DNA: TGCGCCAGCAGCTTGGAACTTGTGAACACTGAAGCTTTCTTT; CDR3 protein: CASSLELVNTEAFF; D gene: .; clone size: once; V gene: TRBV5-1; J gene: TRBJ1-1
CDR3 DNA: TGTGCCAGCAGCGTAGGGGTTAGCGGGGGCCAAGAGACCCAGTACTTC; CDR3 protein: CASSVGVSGGQETQYF; D gene: TRBD2; clone size: .; V gene: TRBV9; J gene: TRBJ2-5
CDR3 DNA: TGTGCCAGCAGCCTAGCGGGAGAAGGGTACAATGAGCAGTTCTTC; CDR3 protein: CASSLAGEGYNEQFF; D gene: TRBD2; clone size: .; V gene: TRBV28; J gene: TRBJ2-1
CDR3 DNA: TGCGCCAGCAGCTTACAGGGGAATGCCGGGGAGCTGTTTTTT; CDR3 protein: CASSLQGNAGELFF; D gene: TRBD1; clone size: .; V gene: TRBV5-1; J gene: TRBJ2-2
CDR3 DNA: TGTGCCAGCACTATACTACAGGGGGGAACTGAAAAACTGTTTTTT; CDR3 protein: CASTILQGGTEKLFF; D gene: TRBD1; clone size: .; V gene: TRBV6-1; J gene: TRBJ1-4
CDR3 DNA: TGTGCCAGCAGCTTTTCGGGACAGGGGTTGCAGCCCCAGCATTTT; CDR3 protein: CASSFSGQGLQPQHF; D gene: TRBD1; clone size: .; V gene: TRBV7-9; J gene: TRBJ1-5
CDR3 DNA: TGTGCCAGCGCAGGCGAAGATTATGGCTACACCTTC; CDR3 protein: CASAGEDYGYTF; D gene: .; clone size: .; V gene: TRBV6-1; J gene: TRBJ1-2
CDR3 DNA: TGTGCCAGCAGCCGAACCAGGGTGGGAGGAAACACCATATATTTT; CDR3 protein: CASSRTRVGGNTIYF; D gene: .; clone size: few; V gene: TRBV2; J gene: TRBJ1-3
CDR3 DNA: TGTGCCAGCAGCGACGGGGGACAGGGACCCTACGAGCAGTACTTC; CDR3 protein: CASSDGGQGPYEQYF; D gene: TRBD1; clone size: .; V gene: TRBV9; J gene: TRBJ2-7
CDR3 DNA: TGTGCCAGCAGCTTAGCTCGAGGACAGGGGAATGAGCAGTTCTTC; CDR3 protein: CASSLARGQGNEQFF; D gene: TRBD1; clone size: .; V gene: TRBV7-9; J gene: TRBJ2-1
CDR3 DNA: TGTGCCAGCAGCCCCGGGGCGGGAACTGGAAACACCATATATTTT; CDR3 protein: CASSPGAGTGNTIYF; D gene: .; clone size: .; V gene: TRBV7-9; J gene: TRBJ1-3
CDR3 DNA: TGTGCCAGTAGTATACAGGGGAGCACTGAAGCTTTCTTT; CDR3 protein: CASSIQGSTEAFF; D gene: .; clone size: .; V gene: TRBV19; J gene: TRBJ1-1
CDR3 DNA: TGCGCCAGCAGCCAAGATCCGGGAGGCCGGGGGACCTTC; CDR3 protein: CASSQDPGGRGTF; D gene: .; clone size: medium-sized; V gene: TRBV4-1; J gene: TRBJ1-2
CDR3 DNA: TGTGCCAGCAGCCCGAACAGGTACGAGCAGTACTTC; CDR3 protein: CASSPNRYEQYF; D gene: .; clone size: .; V gene: TRBV11-1; J gene: TRBJ2-7
CDR3 DNA: TGCGCCAGCAGTCAATCGCCCGACAGTTTCACCTACGAGCAGTACTTC; CDR3 protein: CASSQSPDSFTYEQYF; D gene: .; clone size: .; V gene: TRBV23-1; J gene: TRBJ2-7
CDR3 DNA: TGCAGTGCTGCCCGGTCGAATGAGCAGTTCTTC; CDR3 protein: CSAARSNEQFF; D gene: .; clone size: .; V gene: TRBV20-1; J gene: TRBJ2-1
CDR3 DNA: TGTGCCAGCAGCTTGGGGTTGGGCCCTCAAGAGACCCAGTACTTC; CDR3 protein: CASSLGLGPQETQYF; D gene: .; clone size: .; V gene: TRBV5-4; J gene: TRBJ2-5
CDR3 DNA: TGTGCCAGCAGCCCGTCGGGGGAACGCTATGGCTACACCTTC; CDR3 protein: CASSPSGERYGYTF; D gene: .; clone size: .; V gene: TRBV7-2; J gene: TRBJ1-2